These T cell receptor beta chains were read from a single sample in a study of T-cell memory formation after mild COVID-19. TCRdb processed the 5' RACE reads anew with MiXCR; each CDR3 protein has one entry. Of about 440,000 distinct CDR3 sequences listed, 20% were seen once; the top ten hold roughly 8.4%. The source material was PBMCs or a T cell subset sorted from them (not recorded which). Every receptor here comes from an adult woman who had mild COVID-19 (a few samples of this study predate the infection). Cell type and time point are not known. Each CDR3 is given with its conserved first and last residue. The D gene is left open where the match is weak. Clone size appears in some rows only: once, few, many, or a class for an expanded clone.

length: 16
V: TRBV7-9
D: .
J: TRBJ2-3
size: few
CDR3: CASSHPWEGATDTQYF
DNA: TGTGCCAGCAGCCATCCCTGGGAGGGGGCCACAGATACGCAGTATTTT

length: 14
V: TRBV9
D: .
J: TRBJ2-3
size: .
CDR3: CASSVDVSTDTQYF
DNA: TGTGCCAGCAGCGTAGACGTTAGTACAGATACGCAGTATTTT

length: 12
V: TRBV7-8
D: .
J: TRBJ2-3
size: few
CDR3: CASSLGVDTQYF
DNA: TGTGCCAGCAGCCTAGGGGTAGATACGCAGTATTTT

length: 15
V: TRBV12-3/TRBV12-4
D: TRBD2
J: TRBJ2-1
size: .
CDR3: CASSFSSGSSNEQFF
DNA: TGTGCCAGCAGTTTTAGTAGCGGGAGCTCGAATGAGCAGTTCTTC

length: 14
V: TRBV7-7
D: TRBD2
J: TRBJ2-1
size: few
CDR3: CASSSGLAGDEQFF
DNA: TGTGCTAGCAGCTCGGGACTAGCGGGGGATGAGCAGTTCTTC

length: 14
V: TRBV10-3
D: TRBD1
J: TRBJ2-7
size: .
CDR3: CAIKGDRVAYEQYF
DNA: TGTGCCATCAAGGGGGACAGGGTAGCCTACGAGCAGTACTTC

length: 15
V: TRBV3-1
D: .
J: TRBJ1-5
size: few
CDR3: CASSRRIGDNQPQHF
DNA: TGTGCCAGCAGCCGTCGTATAGGGGACAATCAGCCCCAGCATTTT

length: 15
V: TRBV12-3/TRBV12-4
D: .
J: TRBJ1-1
size: few
CDR3: CASSFVSGQYAEAFF
DNA: TGTGCCAGCAGTTTTGTGTCGGGGCAGTACGCTGAAGCTTTCTTT

length: 14
V: TRBV5-6
D: TRBD2
J: TRBJ2-4
size: .
CDR3: CASSSGGSGNIQYF
DNA: TGTGCCAGCAGCTCGGGGGGGAGCGGAAACATTCAGTACTTC

length: 16
V: TRBV7-3
D: .
J: TRBJ1-2
size: .
CDR3: CASSSTPALGWYGYTF
DNA: TGTGCCAGCAGCTCTACCCCAGCATTAGGCTGGTATGGCTACACCTTC

length: 13
V: TRBV2
D: TRBD2
J: TRBJ2-5
size: .
CDR3: CASSVAGYETQYF
DNA: TGTGCCAGCAGTGTAGCGGGATATGAGACCCAGTACTTC

length: 17
V: TRBV4-1
D: .
J: TRBJ2-1
size: few
CDR3: CASSQDNSDFTYNEQFF
DNA: TGCGCCAGCAGCCAAGATAACTCTGATTTTACCTACAATGAGCAGTTCTTC

length: 16
V: TRBV5-8
D: TRBD1
J: TRBJ1-1
size: few
CDR3: CASSPRQGLWNTEAFF
DNA: TGTGCCAGCAGCCCACGACAGGGGTTATGGAACACTGAAGCTTTCTTT

length: 14
V: TRBV20-1
D: TRBD2
J: TRBJ2-7
size: few
CDR3: CSATGTSGGREQYF
DNA: TGCAGTGCCACCGGGACTAGCGGGGGCAGGGAGCAGTACTTC

length: 17
V: TRBV3-1
D: TRBD2
J: TRBJ2-3
size: once
CDR3: CASSHLASGTSTDTQYF
DNA: TGTGCCAGCAGCCATCTGGCGAGCGGGACTAGCACAGATACGCAGTATTTT

length: 18
V: TRBV7-9
D: TRBD2
J: TRBJ2-7
size: .
CDR3: CASSLGLAGGPVTYEQYF
DNA: TGTGCCAGCAGCTTAGGACTAGCGGGAGGGCCTGTAACCTACGAGCAGTACTTC

length: 16
V: TRBV19
D: .
J: TRBJ1-6
size: .
CDR3: CASRQVSSSYNSPLHF
DNA: TGTGCCAGCCGACAGGTGTCTAGCTCCTATAATTCACCCCTCCACTTT

length: 14
V: TRBV20-1
D: .
J: TRBJ2-7
size: few
CDR3: CSAPYGRRGDEQYF
DNA: TGCAGTGCTCCGTACGGACGGCGCGGGGACGAGCAGTACTTC

length: 15
V: TRBV4-1
D: TRBD1
J: TRBJ2-7
size: .
CDR3: CASSQTGSGSYEQYF
DNA: TGCGCCAGCAGCCAGACAGGGTCCGGCTCCTACGAGCAGTACTTC

length: 11
V: TRBV7-8
D: .
J: TRBJ2-3
size: .
CDR3: CASSPGPLQYF
DNA: TGTGCCAGCAGCCCCGGACCGCTGCAGTATTTT

length: 10
V: TRBV29-1
D: .
J: TRBJ2-7
size: few
CDR3: CSVADFEQYF
DNA: TGCAGCGTGGCGGATTTCGAGCAGTACTTC

length: 16
V: TRBV27
D: TRBD2
J: TRBJ2-7
size: few
CDR3: CASIKRLAGGLHEQYF
DNA: TGTGCCAGCATTAAGAGACTAGCGGGAGGGCTTCACGAGCAGTACTTC

length: 12
V: TRBV27
D: .
J: TRBJ1-4
size: few
CDR3: CASSYNLEKLFF
DNA: TGTGCCAGCAGTTATAATCTTGAAAAACTGTTTTTT

length: 13
V: TRBV18
D: .
J: TRBJ2-7
size: .
CDR3: CASSTAPSYEQYF
DNA: TGTGCCAGCTCCACGGCCCCCTCCTACGAGCAGTACTTC

length: 12
V: TRBV6-5
D: .
J: TRBJ2-7
size: .
CDR3: CASRDGLNEQYF
DNA: TGTGCCAGCAGAGACGGATTAAACGAGCAGTACTTC

length: 16
V: TRBV24-1
D: TRBD2
J: TRBJ2-1
size: .
CDR3: CATSDPTSGVYNEQFF
DNA: TGTGCCACCAGTGACCCAACTAGCGGGGTTTACAATGAGCAGTTCTTC

length: 14
V: TRBV15
D: TRBD2
J: TRBJ2-5
size: .
CDR3: CATSGGGDKETQYF
DNA: TGTGCCACCAGCGGCGGGGGAGACAAAGAGACCCAGTACTTC

length: 13
V: TRBV24-1
D: .
J: TRBJ2-3
size: few
CDR3: CATSDTSTDTQYF
DNA: TGTGCCACCAGTGACACTAGCACAGATACGCAGTATTTT

length: 13
V: TRBV7-3
D: .
J: TRBJ2-1
size: few
CDR3: CASTAPPNNEQFF
DNA: TGTGCCAGCACCGCCCCCCCGAACAATGAGCAGTTCTTC

length: 17
V: TRBV18
D: .
J: TRBJ2-7
size: .
CDR3: CASSPGRHGAGSYEQYF
DNA: TGTGCCAGCTCCCCAGGGAGACATGGCGCAGGCTCCTACGAGCAGTACTTC

length: 13
V: TRBV25-1
D: TRBD1
J: TRBJ1-1
size: few
CDR3: CASLDRVNTEAFF
DNA: TGTGCCAGCCTAGACAGGGTGAACACTGAAGCTTTCTTT

length: 14
V: TRBV6-5
D: .
J: TRBJ2-2
size: .
CDR3: CASSIRVNTGELFF
DNA: TGTGCCAGCAGCATCAGGGTGAACACCGGGGAGCTGTTTTTT

length: 15
V: TRBV5-6
D: TRBD1
J: TRBJ2-2
size: .
CDR3: CASRPTGGYTGELFF
DNA: TGTGCCAGCAGACCCACAGGGGGATACACCGGGGAGCTGTTTTTT

length: 16
V: TRBV27
D: TRBD1
J: TRBJ1-2
size: few
CDR3: CASSSLSDRGRRGYTF
DNA: TGTGCCAGCAGTTCGCTATCGGACAGGGGGCGCCGTGGCTACACCTTC

length: 14
V: TRBV20-1
D: TRBD1
J: TRBJ1-4
size: few
CDR3: CSARGGRGHEKLFF
DNA: TGCAGTGCTAGAGGAGGCAGGGGGCATGAAAAACTGTTTTTT

length: 12
V: TRBV15
D: .
J: TRBJ2-3
size: many
CDR3: CATSQGTDTQYF
DNA: TGTGCCACCTCACAGGGTACAGATACGCAGTATTTT

length: 15
V: TRBV19
D: TRBD1
J: TRBJ2-7
size: .
CDR3: CASSVRDRSSYEQYF
DNA: TGTGCCAGTAGTGTCCGGGACAGGTCATCCTACGAGCAGTACTTC

length: 12
V: TRBV29-1
D: .
J: TRBJ2-5
size: .
CDR3: CSVGPQRETQYF
DNA: TGCAGCGTTGGTCCCCAGAGGGAGACCCAGTACTTC

length: 14
V: TRBV12-3/TRBV12-4
D: .
J: TRBJ1-1
size: few
CDR3: CASSFRLSNTEAFF
DNA: TGTGCCAGCAGTTTCAGGTTATCGAACACTGAAGCTTTCTTT

length: 20
V: TRBV4-2
D: TRBD2
J: TRBJ2-2
size: .
CDR3: CASNPSWGVTVAGGTGELFF
DNA: TGTGCCAGCAACCCCTCATGGGGGGTAACGGTAGCGGGAGGGACCGGGGAGCTGTTTTTT

length: 14
V: TRBV9
D: .
J: TRBJ1-1
size: .
CDR3: CASSVAKGATEAFF
DNA: TGTGCCAGCAGCGTAGCCAAGGGTGCCACTGAAGCTTTCTTT

length: 17
V: TRBV11-2
D: .
J: TRBJ2-7
size: few
CDR3: CASSLDIRSTGPYEQYF
DNA: TGTGCCAGCAGCTTAGATATCCGGAGCACGGGTCCCTACGAGCAGTACTTC

length: 15
V: TRBV9
D: TRBD1
J: TRBJ2-7
size: .
CDR3: CASSSSTGNPNEQYF
DNA: TGTGCCAGCAGCTCATCGACAGGGAACCCCAACGAGCAGTACTTC

length: 17
V: TRBV20-1
D: TRBD1
J: TRBJ1-2
size: few
CDR3: CSARTAIRDRANYGYTF
DNA: TGCAGCGCTAGAACGGCTATCCGGGACAGAGCTAACTATGGCTACACCTTC

length: 15
V: TRBV12-3/TRBV12-4
D: .
J: TRBJ2-3
size: .
CDR3: CASKPGTRSTDTQYF
DNA: TGTGCCAGCAAACCAGGGACCAGGTCGACAGATACGCAGTATTTT

length: 13
V: TRBV6-4
D: .
J: TRBJ2-2
size: many
CDR3: CASSDSDTGELFF
DNA: TGTGCCAGCAGTGACTCGGACACCGGGGAGCTGTTTTTT

length: 16
V: TRBV6-1
D: TRBD2
J: TRBJ2-3
size: .
CDR3: CASRPGLGRVVDTQYF
DNA: TGTGCCAGCAGGCCGGGACTAGGTCGTGTCGTGGATACGCAGTATTTT

length: 16
V: TRBV12-3/TRBV12-4
D: .
J: TRBJ2-5
size: .
CDR3: CASTPLPLAAQETQYF
DNA: TGTGCCAGCACCCCCCTACCCTTAGCGGCCCAAGAGACCCAGTACTTC